Described below is a single T cell receptor beta chain sequence and its context. Its antigen remains unidentified. This sample is part of a study of blood T cells in healthy people across ages. The use of a sample-barcoded 5' primer and a J-beta primer mix characterized a second PCR of roughly 7 to 12 cycles. A single record per CDR3 protein comes from TCRdb applying MiXCR to the 5' RACE reads. The repertoire includes approximately 900,000 distinct CDR3 sequences, about 48% of them detected once, and 13% sits in the top ten. General observations from the study: Estimates of total diversity, which came from one million sequenced T cells, were considered to be underestimates.

The CDR3 totals 13 residues. CDR1 is SNHLY, CDR2 FYNNEI, per germline. V lost 2 bases and J lost 4, with 8 bases in between. Sequenced: blood. V is TRBV2 and J is TRBJ1-1, with D perhaps TRBD1 (5 bases). The sequence was collected from a young man in good health. In DNA form, the CDR3 reads TGTGCCAGCAGTGAAAGACAGAGCACTGAAGCTTTCTTT. Its translation is CASSERQSTEAFF.